The clone carrying this T cell receptor (beta chain) was recorded a few times. The data were taken from a study of blood T cell repertoires in COVID-19. The repertoire was sequenced with immunoSEQ multiplex PCR; TCRdb's copy has only in-frame clones and lacks some. Here the sample spans approximately 400,000 clones, 70% to 90% being singletons. Germline V gene sequence: CDR1 SNHLY, CDR2 FYNNEI. Trimming took off 4 bases at V and 3 bases at J, with 12 bases between the two ends. The CDR3 consists of 14 residues. The chain has TRBV2 and TRBJ1-1; D is ambiguous. The sequence derives from a man under 40 who had recovered from COVID-19. The sample taken for sequencing was PBMCs or T cells enriched from blood (not recorded which). The DNA of the CDR3 is TGTGCCAGCAGTGTGAACACCGGGGACACTGAAGCTTTCTTT. Encoded protein: CASSVNTGDTEAFF.